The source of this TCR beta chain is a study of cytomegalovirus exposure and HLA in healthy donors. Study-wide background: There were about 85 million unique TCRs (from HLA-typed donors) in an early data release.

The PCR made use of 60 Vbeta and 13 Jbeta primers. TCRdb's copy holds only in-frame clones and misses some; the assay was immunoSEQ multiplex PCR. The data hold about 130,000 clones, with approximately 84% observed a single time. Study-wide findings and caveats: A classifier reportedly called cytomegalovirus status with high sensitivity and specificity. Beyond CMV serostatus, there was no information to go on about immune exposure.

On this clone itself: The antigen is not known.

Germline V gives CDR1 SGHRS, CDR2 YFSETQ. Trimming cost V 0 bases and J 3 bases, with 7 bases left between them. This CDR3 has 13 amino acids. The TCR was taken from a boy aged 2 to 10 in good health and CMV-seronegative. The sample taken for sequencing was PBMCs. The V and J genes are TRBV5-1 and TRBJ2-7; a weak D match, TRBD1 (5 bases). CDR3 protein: CASSLGQHYEQYF. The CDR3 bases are TGCGCCAGCAGCTTGGGACAGCACTACGAGCAGTACTTC.